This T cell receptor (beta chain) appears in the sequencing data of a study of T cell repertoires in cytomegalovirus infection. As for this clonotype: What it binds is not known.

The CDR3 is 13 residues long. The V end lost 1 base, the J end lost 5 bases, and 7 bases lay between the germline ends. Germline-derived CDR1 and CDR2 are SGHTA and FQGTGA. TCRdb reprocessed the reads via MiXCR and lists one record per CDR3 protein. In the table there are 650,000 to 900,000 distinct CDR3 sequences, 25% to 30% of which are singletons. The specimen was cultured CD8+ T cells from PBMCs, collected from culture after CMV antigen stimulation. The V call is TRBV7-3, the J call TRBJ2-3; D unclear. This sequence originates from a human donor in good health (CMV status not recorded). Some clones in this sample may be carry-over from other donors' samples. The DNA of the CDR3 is TGTGCCAGCAGCTTAAGAGACGGAGATACGCAGTATTTT. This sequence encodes CASSLRDGDTQYF.